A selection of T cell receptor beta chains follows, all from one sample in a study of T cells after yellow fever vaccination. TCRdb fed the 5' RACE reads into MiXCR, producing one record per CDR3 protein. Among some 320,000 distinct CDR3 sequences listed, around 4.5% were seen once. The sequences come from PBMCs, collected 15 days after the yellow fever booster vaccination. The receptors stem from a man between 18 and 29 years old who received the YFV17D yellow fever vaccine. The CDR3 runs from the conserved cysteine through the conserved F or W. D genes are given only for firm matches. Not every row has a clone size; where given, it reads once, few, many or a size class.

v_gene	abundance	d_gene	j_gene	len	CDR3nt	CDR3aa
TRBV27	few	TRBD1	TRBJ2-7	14	TGTGCCAGCAGTCTAGGGACAGAAATCTACGAGCAGTACTTC	CASSLGTEIYEQYF
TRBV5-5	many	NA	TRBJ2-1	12	TGTGCCAGCAGCAGGGAGGGGGAGGAGCAGTTCTTC	CASSREGEEQFF
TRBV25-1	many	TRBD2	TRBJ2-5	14	TGTGCCAGCAGTGAAGCGGGGGGAAAAGAGACCCAGTACTTC	CASSEAGGKETQYF
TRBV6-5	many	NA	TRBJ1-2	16	TGTGCCAGCAGTTACTCGGGGGCAGGCACAAACTATGGCTACACCTTC	CASSYSGAGTNYGYTF
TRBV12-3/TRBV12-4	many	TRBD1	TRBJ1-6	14	TGTGCCAGCAGTGGGGACAGCGTCAATTCACCCCTCCACTTT	CASSGDSVNSPLHF
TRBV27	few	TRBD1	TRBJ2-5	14	TGTGCCAGCAGACGACAGGGGGGCCAAGAGACCCAGTACTTC	CASRRQGGQETQYF
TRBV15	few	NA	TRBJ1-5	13	TGTGCCACCAGCAGAGATCCGTGGCAGCCCCAGCATTTT	CATSRDPWQPQHF
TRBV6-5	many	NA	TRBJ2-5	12	TGTGCCAGCCGGGACTCCCATGAGACCCAGTACTTC	CASRDSHETQYF
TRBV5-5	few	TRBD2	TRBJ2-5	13	TGTGCCAGCAGCTTGAAGTGGGGGGGGACCCAGTACTTC	CASSLKWGGTQYF
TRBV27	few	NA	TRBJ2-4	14	TGTGCCAGCAGTTTTACAGGGACGGAAAACATTCAGTACTTC	CASSFTGTENIQYF
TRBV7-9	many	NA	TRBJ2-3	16	TGTGCCAGCAGCTTAGCGCCGGGGGCTAGCACAGATACGCAGTATTTT	CASSLAPGASTDTQYF
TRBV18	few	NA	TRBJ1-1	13	TGTGCCAGCTTAGCAACTAAGAACACTGAAGCTTTCTTT	CASLATKNTEAFF
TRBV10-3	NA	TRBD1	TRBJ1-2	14	TGTGCCATCAGCCCCGGACAGGGGGCTGGCGGCTACACCTTC	CAISPGQGAGGYTF
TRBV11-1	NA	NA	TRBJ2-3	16	TGTGCCAGCAGCTCGGACAGCCCTATCTCCACAGATACGCAGTATTTT	CASSSDSPISTDTQYF
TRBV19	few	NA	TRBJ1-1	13	TGTGCCAGCCTAACGGGGCCGAACACTGAAGCTTTCTTT	CASLTGPNTEAFF
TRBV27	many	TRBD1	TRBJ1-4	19	TGTGCCAGCAGTTTATCCCTCGGGACAGTAAAACCTGCAGACGAAAAACTGTTTTTT	CASSLSLGTVKPADEKLFF
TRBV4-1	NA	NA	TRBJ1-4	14	TGCGCCAGCAGCCGACAGGCAACTAATGAAAAACTGTTTTTT	CASSRQATNEKLFF
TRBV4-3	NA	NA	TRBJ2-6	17	TGCGCCAGCAGCCCACGACACGACATCTCTGGGGCCAACGTCCTGACTTTC	CASSPRHDISGANVLTF
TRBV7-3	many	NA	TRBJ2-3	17	TGTGCCAGCAGCTTAACGTTTGGGACTGACGAGTTGGGTACGCAGTATTTT	CASSLTFGTDELGTQYF
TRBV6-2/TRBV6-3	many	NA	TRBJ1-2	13	TGTGCCAGCAGACGAACATCTAACTATGGCTACACCTTC	CASRRTSNYGYTF
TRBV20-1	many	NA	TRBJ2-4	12	TGCAGTGCCCCCAGGGGAGGGGGCATTCAGTACTTC	CSAPRGGGIQYF
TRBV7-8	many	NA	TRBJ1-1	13	TGTGCCAGCAGCCAAAACTCGAACACTGAAGCTTTCTTT	CASSQNSNTEAFF
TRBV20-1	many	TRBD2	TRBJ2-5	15	TGCAGTGCTAGAATAGGACTAGTAAACCAAGAGACCCAGTACTTC	CSARIGLVNQETQYF
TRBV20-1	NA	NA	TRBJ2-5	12	TGCAGCCTCAGGCGGCTTCAAGAGACCCAGTACTTC	CSLRRLQETQYF
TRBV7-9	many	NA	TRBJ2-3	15	TGTGCCAGCAGCGCACTCCCGATGGGCACAGATACGCAGTATTTT	CASSALPMGTDTQYF
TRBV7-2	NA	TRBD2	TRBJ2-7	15	TGTGCCAGCAGCCTAAGCGGGGGGAATTTCTACGAGCAGTACTTC	CASSLSGGNFYEQYF